This T cell receptor beta chain emerged from a study of blood T cells in healthy people across ages. The V gene's germline CDR1 is SGHRS and CDR2 YFSETQ. Losses at the gene ends were 3 bases for V and 5 bases for J; bases not matched to a gene: 10. This CDR3 has 15 amino acids. Isolation per sample recovered at least 6.5 million PBMCs. Through a sample-barcoded 5' primer and a J-beta primer mix, a second PCR was run for roughly 7 to 11 cycles. MiXCR was run by TCRdb on the 5' RACE reads, yielding one entry per CDR3 protein. The sample includes 1.5 million to 2 million distinct CDR3 sequences, under 30% of them seen just once.

This chain connects TRBV5-1 to TRBJ2-5; 7 positions agree with TRBD1. Sequences were obtained from blood. This TCR was recovered from a woman in her twenties or thirties in good health. CDR3 sequence reads: CASSSKQGTGETQYF. DNA for the CDR3: TGCGCCAGCAGCTCGAAACAGGGGACGGGGGAGACCCAGTACTTC.